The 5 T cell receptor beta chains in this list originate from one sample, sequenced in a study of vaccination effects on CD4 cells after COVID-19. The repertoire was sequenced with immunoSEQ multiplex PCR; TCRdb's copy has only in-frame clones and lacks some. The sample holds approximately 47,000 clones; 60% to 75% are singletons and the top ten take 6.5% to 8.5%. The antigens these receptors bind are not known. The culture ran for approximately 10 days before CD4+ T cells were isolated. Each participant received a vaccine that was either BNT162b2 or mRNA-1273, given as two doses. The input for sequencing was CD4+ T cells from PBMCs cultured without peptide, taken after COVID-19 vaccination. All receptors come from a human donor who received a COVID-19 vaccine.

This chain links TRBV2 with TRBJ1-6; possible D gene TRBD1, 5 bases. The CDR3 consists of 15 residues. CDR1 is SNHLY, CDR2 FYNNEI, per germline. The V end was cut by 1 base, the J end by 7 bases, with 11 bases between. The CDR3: CASSEVRAWNSPLHF. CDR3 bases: TGTGCCAGCAGTGAAGTCAGGGCCTGGAATTCACCCCTCCACTTT.

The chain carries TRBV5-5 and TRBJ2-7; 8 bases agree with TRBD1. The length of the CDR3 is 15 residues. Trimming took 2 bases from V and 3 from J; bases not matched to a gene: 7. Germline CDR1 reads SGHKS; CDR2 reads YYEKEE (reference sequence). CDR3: CASSFSTGGSYEQYF. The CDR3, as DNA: TGTGCCAGCAGCTTCTCAACAGGGGGTAGCTACGAGCAGTACTTC.

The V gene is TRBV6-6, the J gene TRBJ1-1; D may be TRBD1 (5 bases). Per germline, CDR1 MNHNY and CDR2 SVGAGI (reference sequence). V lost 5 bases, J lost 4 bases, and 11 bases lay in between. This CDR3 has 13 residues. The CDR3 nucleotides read TGTGCCAGCAGTGGTCGGGGGGGCACTGAAGCTTTCTTT. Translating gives CASSGRGGTEAFF.

In DNA, the CDR3 is TGTGCCAGCAGCTTACCGGAGCGGGACACAGATACGCAGTATTTT. As protein: CASSLPERDTDTQYF. The chain is built from TRBV7-9 and TRBJ2-3; 7 nucleotides agree with TRBD2. Germline trimming cut 2 bases from V and 2 bases from J; bases unmatched to any gene: 4. Germline lookup yields CDR1 SEHNR and CDR2 FQNEAQ (reference sequence). CDR3 length equals 15 residues.

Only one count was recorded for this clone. Written as DNA, the CDR3 is TGTGCCAGCAGCCCACGGCAGTATGGAAACACCATATATTTT. It translates to CASSPRQYGNTIYF. The chain couples TRBV11-2 to TRBJ1-3; D remains unclear. Germline V gene lookup returns CDR1 SGHAT and CDR2 FQNNGV. The V end was cut by 5 bases, the J end by 3 bases, with 11 bases between. CDR3 length equals 14 residues.